This TCR beta chain was captured in a study of T cell responses to AZD1222 COVID-19 vaccine. Points from the study as a whole: Vaccine-related CD4 TCRs covered spike, predominating at 160-218 and 743-854. Of spike-specific TCRs, nearly half reportedly target regions left unmutated in variants. Baseline seropositivity characterized only six AZD1222 recipients.

Concerning this clone itself: Its antigen remains unknown.

Clones were read by immunoSEQ multiplex PCR, and TCRdb kept only the in-frame ones, dropping some. There are roughly 150,000 clones in the sample; around 94% occur only once, and 9% to 9.5% lies in the top ten. Germline lookup yields CDR1 SEHNR and CDR2 FQNEAQ (reference sequence). The ends were cut back, 8 bases at V and 8 bases at J, with 21 bases in the middle. The CDR3 consists of 15 residues. The chain is built from TRBV7-9 and TRBJ1-4; D gene ambiguous. The receptor comes from an adult who received the AZD1222 COVID-19 vaccine. The specimen comprised peripheral blood, sampled 28 days after the second AZD1222 dose. The CDR3 loop is CASRTTDGAGEKLFF. CDR3 DNA: TGTGCCAGCCGAACCACGGACGGTGCGGGAGAAAAACTGTTTTTT. The entire variable domain, with the rest obtained from reference TRBV7-9 and TRBJ1-4, is as follows: DTGVSQNPRHKITKRGQNVTFRCDPISEHNRLYWYRQTLGQGPEFLTYFQNEAQLEKSRLLSDRFSAERPKGSFSTLEIQRTEQGDSAMYLCASRTTDGAGEKLFFGSGTQLSVL.